This TCR beta chain was recorded in a study of T cells in Graves' hyperthyroidism and ophthalmopathy. Study results and limitations: In the analysis, a 13 V-J model separated ophthalmopathy from stable hyperthyroidism. In validation, the model predicted ophthalmopathy. These predictions came a median roughly six months before onset.

This clonotype was picked up a small number of times. Its antigen is still unknown. Trimming left V 2 bases short and J 2 bases short, with 10 bases between. CDR1 and CDR2 from the germline V gene are GTSNPN and SVGIG (reference sequence). The CDR3 runs to 14 residues. Together with thyroid ultrasound, orbital computed tomography, serum thyroxine and TRAb, clinical symptoms were used for diagnoses. TCR beta CDR3 regions were amplified from RNA. A first-round RT-PCR of the TCR CDR3 used the HTBI primer set. TCRdb recomputed calls from the multiplex PCR reads with MiXCR, one row per CDR3 protein. The table has roughly 500,000 distinct CDR3 sequences, approximately 48% seen once.

The sequence derives from an adult woman with Graves' disease, either hyperthyroidism or ophthalmopathy (not recorded which). The specimen was peripheral blood or thyroid tissue (not recorded which). The J gene is TRBJ1-5, the V gene TRBV30; maybe TRBD1 (5 bases). CDR3 region: CAWSRDVGNQPQHF. DNA for the CDR3: TGTGCCTGGAGTCGGGACGTTGGCAATCAGCCCCAGCATTTT.